This T cell receptor beta chain was recovered during a study of cytomegalovirus exposure and HLA in healthy donors. Overall study findings and caveats: The study labeled 170 or so TCR beta chains cytomegalovirus-associated. Rare TCR sequences predominated, though certain public TCRs were found in many donors. There were a few CMV-associated chains whose specificity for CMV antigens was confirmed in vitro.

The donors were part of the approximately 130-subject validation cohort, which stood apart from the roughly 670-subject first cohort. CDR1 SEHNR and CDR2 FQNEAQ come from the germline V gene (reference sequence). Deletions cut 5 bases from V and 8 bases from J, with 28 bases between. The CDR3 runs to 18 residues. With regard to this clone: Its antigen is not identified.

Data came from immunoSEQ multiplex PCR; TCRdb stores just in-frame clones and leaves some out. The sample comprises some 69,000 clones, approximately 96% of which are singletons, and about 4.4% rests with the top ten. This chain links TRBV7-9 with TRBJ2-1; weak D call: TRBD2 (6 bases). Sequenced input: PBMCs. This receptor was obtained from a man between 18 and 29 years old in good health and CMV-seropositive. The CDR3 is CASSTTDPGLSWSHEQFF. The CDR3 DNA reads as TGTGCCAGCAGCACAACCGACCCGGGACTCTCTTGGAGCCATGAGCAGTTCTTC. Looking up the rest from reference TRBV7-9 and TRBJ2-1 gives the full variable domain: DTGVSQNPRHKITKRGQNVTFRCDPISEHNRLYWYRQTLGQGPEFLTYFQNEAQLEKSRLLSDRFSAERPKGSFSTLEIQRTEQGDSAMYLCASSTTDPGLSWSHEQFFGPGTRLTVL.